This T cell receptor (beta chain) was sequenced during a study of identical twins. This CDR3 is 15 amino acids long. Germline CDR1 reads SNHLY; CDR2 reads FYNNEI. The germline V and J ends were trimmed by 4 bases and 2 bases, with 13 bases remaining between them. A universal primer site arose from template switching, and cDNA bore unique molecular identifiers. From the 5' RACE reads, TCRdb called clonotypes with MiXCR, one entry per CDR3 protein. Of about 530,000 distinct CDR3 sequences in the sample, about a fifth are singletons; the top ten hold around 0.5%. This clonotype has just a few counts. Antigen specificity is unknown. The study's findings and limits: Rather than following the same donors, the conclusions depended on cross-sectional statistical analysis. Fewer insertions characterized abundant cord blood beta clonotypes, whereas memory repertoires showed none.

This sample was shared with a second study, whose subject was yellow fever vaccine responses in identical twins. That study adds: Each twin's T cell response to the vaccine was reported to look partly convergent and partly personalized.

The chain employs TRBV2 and TRBJ2-3; perhaps TRBD2 as D (7 bases). The clonotype originates from a woman aged 18-30 years in good health. The source material was CD4+ T cells sorted from blood. In DNA form, the CDR3 reads TGTGCCAGCAGTGGGCAGGGGACTAACACAGATACGCAGTATTTT. Protein product: CASSGQGTNTDTQYF.